This is a list of T cell receptor beta chains from one sample in a study of blood T cell repertoires in COVID-19. Sequencing used immunoSEQ multiplex PCR; TCRdb keeps in-frame clones, though not all of them. The repertoire has tens of thousands of clones, 88% of them found once; the top ten carry about 1.2%. Specimen: peripheral blood. The receptors here all came from a woman between 35 and 50 years old with acute or convalescent COVID-19. Each CDR3 is given with its conserved first and last residue. The D gene is left open where the match is weak. Size is stated for part of the rows, as once, few or many counts, or as a class when the clone is expanded.

clone size: once; J gene: TRBJ2-5; V gene: TRBV4-2; D gene: TRBD1; CDR3 length: 15; CDR3 DNA: TGTGCCAGCAGCCAAGCGGGACAGGCGGTTGAGACCCAGTACTTC; CDR3 protein: CASSQAGQAVETQYF
clone size: .; J gene: TRBJ2-1; V gene: TRBV7-2; D gene: TRBD1; CDR3 length: 15; CDR3 DNA: TGTGCCAGCAGTCCGACGGACAGGGGCTACAATGAGCAGTTCTTC; CDR3 protein: CASSPTDRGYNEQFF
clone size: .; J gene: TRBJ1-3; V gene: TRBV30; D gene: .; CDR3 length: 12; CDR3 DNA: TGTGCCTGGAGGAGCTCTGGAAACACCATATATTTT; CDR3 protein: CAWRSSGNTIYF
clone size: .; J gene: TRBJ2-7; V gene: TRBV7-9; D gene: TRBD2; CDR3 length: 16; CDR3 DNA: TGTGCCAGCAGCCCGATAGCGGGAGGGCCACGCGACGAGCAGTACTTC; CDR3 protein: CASSPIAGGPRDEQYF
clone size: .; J gene: TRBJ2-1; V gene: TRBV6-5; D gene: TRBD2; CDR3 length: 15; CDR3 DNA: TGTGCCAGCAGCCTTAGCGGGAGCTCTCTAAATGAGCAGTTCTTC; CDR3 protein: CASSLSGSSLNEQFF
clone size: .; J gene: TRBJ2-3; V gene: TRBV5-1; D gene: .; CDR3 length: 16; CDR3 DNA: TGCGCCAGCAGCTTGGGACAGACCCGGGGCACAGATACGCAGTATTTT; CDR3 protein: CASSLGQTRGTDTQYF
clone size: .; J gene: TRBJ1-1; V gene: TRBV18; D gene: .; CDR3 length: 14; CDR3 DNA: TGTGCCAGCTCCCCTTTACAGGAGAACACTGAAGCTTTCTTT; CDR3 protein: CASSPLQENTEAFF
clone size: .; J gene: TRBJ2-5; V gene: TRBV7-2; D gene: TRBD2; CDR3 length: 15; CDR3 DNA: TGTGCCAGCAGCTCTCAGCGGGGGGGGACCGAGACCCAGTACTTC; CDR3 protein: CASSSQRGGTETQYF
clone size: .; J gene: TRBJ1-1; V gene: TRBV5-6; D gene: .; CDR3 length: 13; CDR3 DNA: TGTGCCAGCAGCTTGGACAGGAACACTGAAGCTTTCTTT; CDR3 protein: CASSLDRNTEAFF
clone size: .; J gene: TRBJ2-7; V gene: TRBV4-1; D gene: TRBD2; CDR3 length: 16; CDR3 DNA: TGCGCCAGCAGCCAAGAGGTTAGCGGGGGTAAATACGAGCAGTACTTC; CDR3 protein: CASSQEVSGGKYEQYF
clone size: .; J gene: TRBJ1-2; V gene: TRBV5-1; D gene: .; CDR3 length: 12; CDR3 DNA: TGCGCCAGCAGCTTGGACAGCTATGGCTACACCTTC; CDR3 protein: CASSLDSYGYTF
clone size: .; J gene: TRBJ1-2; V gene: TRBV11-3; D gene: TRBD1; CDR3 length: 13; CDR3 DNA: TGTGCCAGCAGCTTGGGACAGGGGATTGGCTACACCTTC; CDR3 protein: CASSLGQGIGYTF
clone size: .; J gene: TRBJ2-7; V gene: TRBV7-9; D gene: TRBD1; CDR3 length: 14; CDR3 DNA: TGTGCCAGCAGCCCTCGGGACAGGGGCTACGAGCAGTACTTC; CDR3 protein: CASSPRDRGYEQYF
clone size: .; J gene: TRBJ1-2; V gene: TRBV5-1; D gene: TRBD1; CDR3 length: 15; CDR3 DNA: TGCGCCAGCAGCTCGGAACAGGGGGCAAACTATGGCTACACCTTC; CDR3 protein: CASSSEQGANYGYTF
clone size: .; J gene: TRBJ1-1; V gene: TRBV5-1; D gene: .; CDR3 length: 12; CDR3 DNA: TGCGCCAGCAGCTTTGACAGGAGCGAAGCTTTCTTT; CDR3 protein: CASSFDRSEAFF
clone size: .; J gene: TRBJ2-1; V gene: TRBV6-5; D gene: .; CDR3 length: 13; CDR3 DNA: TGTGCCAGCAGGGGGTTGGGGGGCAATGAGCAGTTCTTC; CDR3 protein: CASRGLGGNEQFF
clone size: .; J gene: TRBJ2-1; V gene: TRBV30; D gene: .; CDR3 length: 13; CDR3 DNA: TGTGCCTGGAACAGAGATGTTGTCAATGAGCAGTTCTTC; CDR3 protein: CAWNRDVVNEQFF
clone size: .; J gene: TRBJ2-7; V gene: TRBV7-2; D gene: .; CDR3 length: 13; CDR3 DNA: TGTGCCAGCAGTTCTAAGCGATCCTACGAGCAGTACTTC; CDR3 protein: CASSSKRSYEQYF
clone size: few; J gene: TRBJ1-5; V gene: TRBV5-1; D gene: .; CDR3 length: 12; CDR3 DNA: TGCGCCAGCAGTGAACCGGGGGGAAGCCAGCATTTT; CDR3 protein: CASSEPGGSQHF
clone size: .; J gene: TRBJ2-7; V gene: TRBV11-1; D gene: TRBD1; CDR3 length: 16; CDR3 DNA: TGTGCCAGCAGCCCAGCGGGGGGACAGGGGGAGTACGAGCAGTACTTC; CDR3 protein: CASSPAGGQGEYEQYF
clone size: once; J gene: TRBJ1-3; V gene: TRBV5-6; D gene: .; CDR3 length: 15; CDR3 DNA: TGTGCCAGCAGCAAGACGGGGTACTCTGGAAACACCATATATTTT; CDR3 protein: CASSKTGYSGNTIYF
clone size: .; J gene: TRBJ2-3; V gene: TRBV29-1; D gene: TRBD2; CDR3 length: 17; CDR3 DNA: TGCAGCGTTGGTTGGCTAGCGGGGGGGCCCGGCACAGATACGCAGTATTTT; CDR3 protein: CSVGWLAGGPGTDTQYF
clone size: .; J gene: TRBJ2-2; V gene: TRBV7-8; D gene: .; CDR3 length: 16; CDR3 DNA: TGTGCCAGCAGCCCCCTTTCAAGCGAGGACACCGGGGAGCTGTTTTTT; CDR3 protein: CASSPLSSEDTGELFF
clone size: .; J gene: TRBJ2-1; V gene: TRBV7-2; D gene: .; CDR3 length: 16; CDR3 DNA: TGTGCCAGCCGCCCGAAAGGGGGAGAAACCTACAATGAGCAGTTCTTC; CDR3 protein: CASRPKGGETYNEQFF
clone size: .; J gene: TRBJ1-6; V gene: TRBV10-2; D gene: .; CDR3 length: 13; CDR3 DNA: TGCGCCAGCACTCGAGAGGTGGATTCACCCCTCCACTTT; CDR3 protein: CASTREVDSPLHF
clone size: .; J gene: TRBJ2-3; V gene: TRBV27; D gene: TRBD1; CDR3 length: 15; CDR3 DNA: TGTGCCAGCAGTCCCATCGGACAGGGCACAGATACGCAGTATTTT; CDR3 protein: CASSPIGQGTDTQYF
clone size: .; J gene: TRBJ2-1; V gene: TRBV5-1; D gene: TRBD2; CDR3 length: 15; CDR3 DNA: TGCGCCAGCAGGGGGACTAGCGGGAGCTACAATGAGCAGTTCTTC; CDR3 protein: CASRGTSGSYNEQFF
clone size: .; J gene: TRBJ2-7; V gene: TRBV6-5; D gene: TRBD1; CDR3 length: 16; CDR3 DNA: TGTGCCAGCAGTTACGGTACCGGGACAGGGGGCTACGAGCAGTACTTC; CDR3 protein: CASSYGTGTGGYEQYF
clone size: .; J gene: TRBJ2-7; V gene: TRBV10-2; D gene: .; CDR3 length: 14; CDR3 DNA: TGCGCCAGCAGTCTGGACAGTCCCCCCTACGAGCAGTACTTC; CDR3 protein: CASSLDSPPYEQYF
clone size: .; J gene: TRBJ1-1; V gene: TRBV15; D gene: .; CDR3 length: 13; CDR3 DNA: TGTGCCACCAGCAGATCCAGGACACCCGCCCCTTTCTTT; CDR3 protein: CATSRSRTPAPFF
clone size: .; J gene: TRBJ1-2; V gene: TRBV19; D gene: .; CDR3 length: 16; CDR3 DNA: TGTGCCAGTGGTACCGGACAGCCTTCAGAACCCGATGGCTACACCTTC; CDR3 protein: CASGTGQPSEPDGYTF
clone size: .; J gene: TRBJ2-1; V gene: TRBV25-1; D gene: .; CDR3 length: 12; CDR3 DNA: TGTGCCAGCCGTCCGTGGAGTGATGAGCAGTTCTTC; CDR3 protein: CASRPWSDEQFF
clone size: few; J gene: TRBJ1-3; V gene: TRBV7-8; D gene: .; CDR3 length: 13; CDR3 DNA: TGTGCCAGCAGCCCAAGCGCCGGAAACACCATATATTTT; CDR3 protein: CASSPSAGNTIYF
clone size: .; J gene: TRBJ1-2; V gene: TRBV27; D gene: .; CDR3 length: 14; CDR3 DNA: TGTGCCAGCAGTTTACAGGGAAACGGCTATGGCTACACCTTC; CDR3 protein: CASSLQGNGYGYTF
clone size: .; J gene: TRBJ2-1; V gene: TRBV6-5; D gene: .; CDR3 length: 14; CDR3 DNA: TGTGCCAGCAGCGGCCAGGGGGGCTACAATGAGCAGTTCTTC; CDR3 protein: CASSGQGGYNEQFF
clone size: .; J gene: TRBJ1-5; V gene: TRBV12-5; D gene: TRBD1; CDR3 length: 15; CDR3 DNA: TGTGCTAGTACCGATGGGACAGGAGGAGATCAGCCCCAGCATTTT; CDR3 protein: CASTDGTGGDQPQHF
clone size: .; J gene: TRBJ1-2; V gene: TRBV27; D gene: .; CDR3 length: 13; CDR3 DNA: TGTGCCAGCAGTTCTGTGACAGGAAGCGGCTACACCTTC; CDR3 protein: CASSSVTGSGYTF
clone size: .; J gene: TRBJ2-5; V gene: TRBV5-1; D gene: .; CDR3 length: 15; CDR3 DNA: TGCGCCAGCAGCTTGGGAGCCCGGGAACGGGAGACCCAGTACTTC; CDR3 protein: CASSLGARERETQYF
clone size: .; J gene: TRBJ2-4; V gene: TRBV19; D gene: TRBD2; CDR3 length: 15; CDR3 DNA: TGTGCCAGTAGCCTGGGACCGGGGGGTAAAAACATTCAGTACTTC; CDR3 protein: CASSLGPGGKNIQYF
clone size: few; J gene: TRBJ1-1; V gene: TRBV2; D gene: .; CDR3 length: 13; CDR3 DNA: TGTGCCAGCAGTAGGACGGGGAGCACTGAAGCTTTCTTT; CDR3 protein: CASSRTGSTEAFF
clone size: .; J gene: TRBJ2-5; V gene: TRBV2; D gene: TRBD2; CDR3 length: 15; CDR3 DNA: TGTGCCACTGGCTCTAGCGGGGGGTCACAAGAGACCCAGTACTTC; CDR3 protein: CATGSSGGSQETQYF